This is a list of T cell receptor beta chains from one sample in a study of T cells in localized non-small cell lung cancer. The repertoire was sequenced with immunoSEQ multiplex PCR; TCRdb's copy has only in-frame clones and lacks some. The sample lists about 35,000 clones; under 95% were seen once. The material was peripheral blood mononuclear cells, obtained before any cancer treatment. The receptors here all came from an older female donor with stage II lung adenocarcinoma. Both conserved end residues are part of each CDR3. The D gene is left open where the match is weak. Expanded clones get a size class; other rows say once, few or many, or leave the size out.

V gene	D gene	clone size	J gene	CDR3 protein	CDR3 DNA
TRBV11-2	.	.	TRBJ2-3	CASRVPGLSTDTQYF	TGTGCCAGCAGGGTACCGGGACTCTCCACAGATACGCAGTATTTT
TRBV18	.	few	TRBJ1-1	CASSWGHTEAFF	TGTGCCAGCTCCTGGGGACACACTGAAGCTTTCTTT
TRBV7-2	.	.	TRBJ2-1	CASSFLITYNEQFF	TGTGCCAGCAGCTTCCTCATTACCTACAATGAGCAGTTCTTC
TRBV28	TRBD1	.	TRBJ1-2	CATLPAGGQGVYGYTF	TGTGCCACCTTACCAGCAGGGGGACAGGGAGTATACGGCTACACCTTC
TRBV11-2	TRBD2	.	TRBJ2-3	CASTRGAGADTQYF	TGTGCCAGCACCAGAGGGGCGGGAGCAGATACGCAGTATTTT
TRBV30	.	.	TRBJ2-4	CAWSGFLGNIQYF	TGTGCCTGGAGTGGTTTCTTGGGGAACATTCAGTACTTC
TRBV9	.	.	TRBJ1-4	CASSGGRMDLNEKLFF	TGTGCCAGCAGCGGCGGCCGGATGGACCTTAATGAAAAACTGTTTTTT
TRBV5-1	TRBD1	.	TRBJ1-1	CASSLGLKQGAAWFEAFF	TGCGCCAGCAGCTTGGGACTAAAACAGGGGGCTGCGTGGTTTGAAGCTTTCTTT
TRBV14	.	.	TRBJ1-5	CASSQDAGPPQHF	TGTGCCAGCAGCCAAGATGCGGGGCCGCCCCAGCATTTT
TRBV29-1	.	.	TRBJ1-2	CSVGLKEINYGYTF	TGCAGCGTTGGCCTAAAGGAGATTAACTATGGCTACACCTTC
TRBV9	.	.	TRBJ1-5	CASSTAGDQPQHF	TGTGCCAGCAGCACTGCAGGGGATCAGCCCCAGCATTTT
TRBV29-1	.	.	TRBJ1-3	CSVRRSSGNTIYF	TGCAGCGTTCGAAGGAGCTCTGGAAACACCATATATTTT
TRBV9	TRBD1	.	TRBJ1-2	CASSAILGQVDGYTF	TGTGCCAGCAGCGCGATCCTGGGACAGGTGGATGGCTACACCTTC
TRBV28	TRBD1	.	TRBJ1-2	CASSTTGDPGYTF	TGTGCCAGCAGCACAACAGGGGATCCTGGCTACACCTTC
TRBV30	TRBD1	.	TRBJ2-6	CAWDSSGGGANVLTF	TGTGCCTGGGACTCCTCAGGGGGTGGGGCCAACGTCCTGACTTTC
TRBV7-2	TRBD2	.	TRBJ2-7	CASSRTSGSGSSYEQYF	TGTGCCAGCAGCAGGACTAGCGGGAGTGGGAGCTCCTACGAGCAGTACTTC
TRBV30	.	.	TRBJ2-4	CAFREAKNIQYF	TGTGCGTTCAGGGAAGCCAAAAACATTCAGTACTTC
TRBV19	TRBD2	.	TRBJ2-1	CASGSSGGLYNEQFF	TGTGCCAGTGGAAGTAGCGGGGGACTCTACAATGAGCAGTTCTTC
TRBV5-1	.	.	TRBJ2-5	CASTQTGAQETQYF	TGCGCCAGCACACAGACAGGAGCTCAAGAGACCCAGTACTTC
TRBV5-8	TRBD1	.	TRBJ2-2	CASSLWTGKTGELFF	TGTGCCAGCAGCTTGTGGACAGGAAAGACCGGGGAGCTGTTTTTT
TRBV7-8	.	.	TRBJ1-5	CASSPDSNQPQHF	TGTGCCAGCAGCCCGGACAGCAATCAGCCCCAGCATTTT
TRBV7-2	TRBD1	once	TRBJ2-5	CASSLGQGETQYF	TGTGCCAGCAGCTTAGGACAGGGTGAAACCCAGTACTTC
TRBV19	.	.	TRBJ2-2	CASKRGRNTGELFF	TGTGCCAGCAAGAGAGGGAGGAACACCGGGGAGCTGTTTTTT
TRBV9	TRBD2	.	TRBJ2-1	CASSVEAGDYNEQFF	TGTGCCAGCAGCGTAGAAGCGGGGGACTACAATGAGCAGTTCTTC
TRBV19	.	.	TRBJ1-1	CASSIATETHTEAFF	TGTGCCAGTAGTATCGCTACAGAAACACACACTGAAGCTTTCTTT
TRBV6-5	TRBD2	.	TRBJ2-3	CASRTSGSTDTQYF	TGTGCCAGCAGGACTAGCGGGAGCACAGATACGCAGTATTTT
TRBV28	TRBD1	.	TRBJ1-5	CASSGTGPGFYQPQHF	TGTGCCAGCAGTGGGACAGGGCCAGGATTCTATCAGCCCCAGCATTTT
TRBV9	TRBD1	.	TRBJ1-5	CASSKWGQPNQPQHF	TGTGCCAGCAGCAAGTGGGGACAGCCCAATCAGCCCCAGCATTTT
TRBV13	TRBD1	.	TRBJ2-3	CASSSGFRDREEVTQYF	TGTGCCAGCAGCTCAGGCTTTAGGGACAGGGAAGAGGTTACGCAGTATTTT
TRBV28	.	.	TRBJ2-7	CASSGATPSYEQYF	TGTGCCAGCAGTGGGGCTACTCCTTCCTACGAGCAGTACTTC
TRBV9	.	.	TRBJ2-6	CASSAGPLGANVLTF	TGTGCCAGCAGCGCCGGCCCCCTCGGGGCCAACGTCCTGACTTTC
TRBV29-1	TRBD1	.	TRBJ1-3	CSVDGTGNSGNTIYF	TGCAGCGTTGACGGGACAGGGAACTCTGGAAACACCATATATTTT
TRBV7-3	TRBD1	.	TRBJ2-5	CASSPRRGETQYF	TGTGCCAGCAGCCCTCGCAGGGGGGAGACCCAGTACTTC
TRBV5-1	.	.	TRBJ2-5	CASSWGETQYF	TGCGCCAGCAGCTGGGGAGAGACCCAGTACTTC
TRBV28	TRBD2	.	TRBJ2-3	CASSSLAGPTDTQYF	TGTGCCAGCAGTTCCCTAGCGGGACCCACAGATACGCAGTATTTT
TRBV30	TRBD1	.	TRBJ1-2	CAWSVGGQDSNYGYTF	TGTGCCTGGAGTGTAGGAGGACAGGATTCTAACTATGGCTACACCTTC
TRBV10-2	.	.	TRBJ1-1	CASTNLLNTEAFF	TGCGCCAGCACAAACCTCCTGAACACTGAAGCTTTCTTT
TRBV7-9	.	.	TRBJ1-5	CASSLGAGDNQPQHF	TGTGCCAGCAGCTTAGGGGCAGGGGACAATCAGCCCCAGCATTTT
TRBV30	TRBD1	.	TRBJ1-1	CASRRGYEAFF	TGTGCCTCCCGCAGGGGGTATGAAGCTTTCTTT
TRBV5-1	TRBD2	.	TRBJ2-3	CASSIGNVRQTSADTQYF	TGCGCCAGCAGCATTGGGAATGTGAGGCAAACTAGCGCAGATACGCAGTATTTT
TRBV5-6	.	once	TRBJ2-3	CASSRRWRARTDTQYF	TGTGCCAGCAGTCGTAGGTGGCGGGCCCGCACAGATACGCAGTATTTT
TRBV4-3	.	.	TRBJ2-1	CASSQDSGSYNEQFF	TGCGCCAGCAGCCAAGATAGCGGCTCCTACAATGAGCAGTTCTTC
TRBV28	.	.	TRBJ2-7	CASSSPAGSSYEQYF	TGTGCCAGCAGTTCTCCCGCCGGCAGCTCCTACGAGCAGTACTTC
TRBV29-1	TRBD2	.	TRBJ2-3	CSVDRGRGYTDTQYF	TGCAGCGTTGATCGTGGGAGGGGATACACAGATACGCAGTATTTT
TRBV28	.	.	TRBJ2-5	CASTFGGVETQYF	TGTGCCAGCACCTTCGGGGGAGTAGAGACCCAGTACTTC
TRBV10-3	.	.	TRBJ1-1	CAITASLNTNTEAFF	TGTGCCATCACCGCATCCCTGAATACGAACACTGAAGCTTTCTTT
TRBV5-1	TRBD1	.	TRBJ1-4	CASEEGGALGKLFF	TGCGCCAGCGAGGAAGGGGGCGCGTTAGGAAAACTGTTTTTT
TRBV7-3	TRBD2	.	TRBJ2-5	CASSLMGGGDETQYF	TGTGCCAGCAGCTTAATGGGCGGGGGTGATGAGACCCAGTACTTC
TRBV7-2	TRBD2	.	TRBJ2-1	CASSLAPGLVVEQFF	TGTGCCAGCAGCTTAGCGCCTGGACTAGTAGTTGAGCAGTTCTTC
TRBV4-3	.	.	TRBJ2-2	CASSQGAGRNTGELFF	TGCGCCAGCAGCCAAGGGGCGGGGAGGAACACCGGGGAGCTGTTTTTT
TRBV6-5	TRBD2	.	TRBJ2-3	CVSSSGSGGSDTQYF	TGTGTCAGCAGCTCGGGTAGCGGGGGGTCAGATACGCAGTATTTT
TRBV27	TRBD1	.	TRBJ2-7	CASSLRAGTGGSSYEQYF	TGTGCCAGCAGTTTAAGAGCCGGGACAGGGGGCAGCTCCTACGAGCAGTACTTC
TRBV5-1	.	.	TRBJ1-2	CASSLDPQGSEVGYTF	TGCGCCAGCAGCTTGGATCCCCAGGGGTCGGAGGTAGGCTACACCTTC
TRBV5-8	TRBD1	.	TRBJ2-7	CASSLGQGIDEQYF	TGTGCCAGCAGCTTGGGACAGGGTATAGACGAGCAGTACTTC